This is a list of T cell receptor beta chains from one sample in a study of beta chain features in type 1 diabetes. TCRdb keeps only in-frame clones here, not all; method: immunoSEQ multiplex PCR. The sample holds some 290,000 clones, approximately 25% seen once. The sequenced sample consisted of naive CD4+ T cells from blood. All receptors come from a woman under 40 with type 1 diabetes. The CDR3 runs from the conserved cysteine through the conserved F or W. Each record gives: D gene, V gene, clone size, J gene, CDR3 DNA, CDR3 protein. The D gene is left open where the match is weak. Rows may omit the clone size; those that give it use once, few, many or a size class.

NA,TRBV19,NA,TRBJ1-5,TGTGCCAGTAGTATGACAACCAATCAGCCCCAGCATTTT,CASSMTTNQPQHF
NA,TRBV2,NA,TRBJ1-1,TGTGCCACCAAGACAGTGAACACTGAAGCTTTCTTT,CATKTVNTEAFF
NA,TRBV7-2,few,TRBJ2-2,TGTGCCAGCAGCTTATTTAGCGGAGGGCGGACCGGGGAGCTGTTTTTT,CASSLFSGGRTGELFF
TRBD2,TRBV30,NA,TRBJ2-3,TGTGCCTGGAGTGTTGCGGGAGGGGGTACAGATACGCAGTATTTT,CAWSVAGGGTDTQYF
TRBD1,TRBV4-2,few,TRBJ2-7,TGTGCCAGCAGCCAAGACAGGGACAGCTCCTACGAGCAGTACTTC,CASSQDRDSSYEQYF
NA,TRBV7-9,NA,TRBJ1-1,TGTGCCAGCAGCTTCCGGACAGACACTGAAGCTTTCTTT,CASSFRTDTEAFF
NA,TRBV9,NA,TRBJ1-2,TGTGCCAGCAGCGTAGATGAGTACGATGGCTACACCTTC,CASSVDEYDGYTF
NA,TRBV30,few,TRBJ1-5,TGTGCCTGGAGTCTCCCTAATCAGCCCCAGCATTTT,CAWSLPNQPQHF
NA,TRBV30,NA,TRBJ2-7,TGTGCCTGGAGTGTAACGCGGGGCTACGAGCAGTACTTC,CAWSVTRGYEQYF
NA,TRBV9,NA,TRBJ2-5,TGTGCCAGCAGCTCGGTTGGTGAGACCCAGTACTTC,CASSSVGETQYF
TRBD1,TRBV27,few,TRBJ2-4,TGTGCCAGCAGTTTAGACAGGGGGGTATATGCCAAAAACATTCAGTACTTC,CASSLDRGVYAKNIQYF
NA,TRBV14,NA,TRBJ2-7,TGTGCCAGCAGCGTAGCGGCGAGCTCCTACGAGCAGTACTTC,CASSVAASSYEQYF
NA,TRBV11-2,few,TRBJ1-2,TGTGCCAGCAGCTCCCTCCCTTATGGCTACACCTTC,CASSSLPYGYTF
TRBD1,TRBV30,NA,TRBJ1-1,TGTGCCTGGGGACAGGGGTGGGCTGAAGCTTTCTTT,CAWGQGWAEAFF
TRBD2,TRBV7-3,NA,TRBJ2-1,TGTGCCAGCAGCTTAAGGCTAGCGGGACGAGGGAATGAGCAGTTCTTC,CASSLRLAGRGNEQFF
TRBD1,TRBV2,few,TRBJ2-1,TGTGCCAGCATCCTAAGTCAGGGGGCAGGGGATGAGCAGTTCTTC,CASILSQGAGDEQFF
TRBD2,TRBV4-1,few,TRBJ2-3,TGCGCCAGCAGCCTCGGACTAGCGGGCACAGATACGCAGTATTTT,CASSLGLAGTDTQYF
TRBD2,TRBV7-6,NA,TRBJ2-5,TGTGCCAGCAGCTCGTCTAGCGGGAGGGCGAAGACCCAGTACTTC,CASSSSSGRAKTQYF
NA,TRBV29-1,NA,TRBJ1-1,TGCAGCGTTGAAGGAGCCCCGGCCGGACAGCTCTCTGAAGCTTTCTTT,CSVEGAPAGQLSEAFF
NA,TRBV30,few,TRBJ1-1,TGTGCCTGGAGTGTGTCTTCCGGACTGAGAGCTTTCTTT,CAWSVSSGLRAFF
NA,TRBV4-2,NA,TRBJ2-7,TGTGCCAGCAGCCAAGATGGGCAGGGTGGGTACGAGCAGTACTTC,CASSQDGQGGYEQYF
TRBD2,TRBV25-1,few,TRBJ2-1,TGTGCCAGCACCGAACTAGCGGGCTCCTACAATGAGCAGTTCTTC,CASTELAGSYNEQFF
TRBD2,TRBV19,NA,TRBJ2-1,TGTGCCAGTAGTGTCAAACTAGCGGGAGGCCGCAATGAGCAGTTCTTC,CASSVKLAGGRNEQFF
NA,TRBV19,NA,TRBJ2-5,TGTGCCAGTAGTATCCGGGAAGAGACCCAGTACTTC,CASSIREETQYF
TRBD2,TRBV5-1,NA,TRBJ2-5,TGCGCCAGCAGTCTTGGACTAGCGGGCCAAGAGACCCAGTACTTC,CASSLGLAGQETQYF
NA,TRBV7-3,NA,TRBJ1-1,TGTGCCAGCAGCTTCGGGGGGAAGGGTGAAGCTTTCTTT,CASSFGGKGEAFF
NA,TRBV7-9,few,TRBJ1-5,TGTGCCAGCAGCCTAGACGGCGGTCAGCCCCAGCATTTT,CASSLDGGQPQHF
TRBD1,TRBV29-1,few,TRBJ1-2,TGCAGCGCCCTGGGACAGCAAGGTTCTATCAACTATGGCTACACCTTC,CSALGQQGSINYGYTF
TRBD1,TRBV29-1,NA,TRBJ1-2,TGCAGCGTTGGCCAGGGACAGGGTTCTGGCTACACCTTC,CSVGQGQGSGYTF
NA,TRBV5-1,NA,TRBJ2-7,TGCGCCAGCAGCCTCGGGACTCCGTCCTACGAGCAGTACTTC,CASSLGTPSYEQYF
NA,TRBV6-6,few,TRBJ2-1,TGTGCCAGCAGTTACTCGATTAGCTTAGATGAGCAGTTCTTC,CASSYSISLDEQFF
TRBD2,TRBV18,NA,TRBJ2-1,TGTGCCAGCTCTACCGGGACTAGCGGGTACAATGAGCAGTTCTTC,CASSTGTSGYNEQFF
TRBD2,TRBV5-4,few,TRBJ2-1,TGTGCCAGCAGCTTGGGAGTAGCGGGAGGGTTCCAGTTCTTC,CASSLGVAGGFQFF
NA,TRBV10-1,NA,TRBJ2-7,TGCGCCAGCAGTGATACAGGGAGAGTCGGCGAGCAGTACTTC,CASSDTGRVGEQYF
TRBD1,TRBV29-1,few,TRBJ1-1,TGCAGCGTCGCGGGGACAGGGGGTAGAAACACTGAAGCTTTCTTT,CSVAGTGGRNTEAFF
TRBD1,TRBV19,NA,TRBJ1-1,TGTGCCAGTAGTGCATACAGGGGAACGGAAGCTTTCTTT,CASSAYRGTEAFF
TRBD1,TRBV30,few,TRBJ2-2,TGTGCCTGGAGCGACACAGGGGGTGGAACCGGGGAGCTGTTTTTT,CAWSDTGGGTGELFF
NA,TRBV7-9,few,TRBJ2-3,TGTGCCAGCAGCTTATTGGTGCGGGGCACAGATACGCAGTATTTT,CASSLLVRGTDTQYF
NA,TRBV11-2,NA,TRBJ2-1,TGTGCCAGCAGCCCCATGGGGGGGGCCGCTGAGCAGTTCTTC,CASSPMGGAAEQFF
NA,TRBV6-5,NA,TRBJ1-5,TGTGCCAGCGCGGGAGGGATCAATCAGCCCCAGCATTTT,CASAGGINQPQHF
TRBD1,TRBV4-1,NA,TRBJ2-7,TGCGCCAGCAGCCCGCAATCACAGGGGATTCCCTACGAGCAGTACTTC,CASSPQSQGIPYEQYF
TRBD2,TRBV2,NA,TRBJ2-3,TGTGCCAGCAGTCGGGCGGGAGTGGGCGATACGCAGTATTTT,CASSRAGVGDTQYF
NA,TRBV5-1,few,TRBJ2-2,TGCGCCAGCAGGGAGGACTCAAACACCGGGGAGCTGTTTTTT,CASREDSNTGELFF
TRBD1,TRBV5-6,NA,TRBJ1-2,TGTGCCAGCAGCTTCGACAGGGACGGCTACACCTTC,CASSFDRDGYTF
NA,TRBV18,NA,TRBJ1-1,TGTGCCAGCTCACCAACGACGGGGAAGGGCACTGAAGCTTTCTTT,CASSPTTGKGTEAFF
TRBD1,TRBV30,NA,TRBJ1-2,TGTGCCTGGAGTGGGACAGGACATGGCTACACCTTC,CAWSGTGHGYTF
NA,TRBV2,few,TRBJ2-1,TGTGCCAGCAGTGTACGAGGGCTGCGCAATGAGCAGTTCTTC,CASSVRGLRNEQFF
NA,TRBV20-1,NA,TRBJ2-3,TGCAGTGCCGCCCTTGCGGATACGCAGTATTTT,CSAALADTQYF
TRBD1,TRBV11-1,NA,TRBJ1-1,TGTGCCAGCAGCTTCGGACAGGGGATTGACACTGAAGCTTTCTTT,CASSFGQGIDTEAFF
TRBD1,TRBV28,few,TRBJ2-7,TGTGCCAGCAGTCCCAGGGGGAGCACCTACGAGCAGTACTTC,CASSPRGSTYEQYF
TRBD1,TRBV19,few,TRBJ2-2,TGTGCCAGTAGTACCCTCTCGGGACAGCTCACCGGGGAGCTGTTTTTT,CASSTLSGQLTGELFF
TRBD1,TRBV30,NA,TRBJ1-5,TGTGCCTGGAGTGGACAGGGTAATCAGCCCCAGCATTTT,CAWSGQGNQPQHF
TRBD2,TRBV27,NA,TRBJ2-3,TGTGCCAGCAGTTTAGCGGTCCGACTAGCGATCCCAGATACGCAGTATTTT,CASSLAVRLAIPDTQYF
NA,TRBV5-1,NA,TRBJ2-6,TGCGCCAGCAGCTTGGCTATTGCTGGGGCCAACGTCCTGACTTTC,CASSLAIAGANVLTF